The 15 T cell receptor beta chains presented below share a single source sample, sequenced in a study of long-term antiretroviral therapy in people with HIV (dated by TCRdb to the early 2020s). The immunoSEQ hsTCRB v3.0 assay was used at survey level resolution for TRB variable region sequencing. TCRdb carries this immuneACCESS record with in-frame sequences only. Its versions omit some clonotypes, under half of them owing to an unresolved V gene in the studies checked, with the rest unexplained. Within this sample are about 20,000 clones, with 90% of them counted one time only. 7.5% to 9.5% of the sample rests with the top ten. The material sequenced was unsorted PBMCs, taken approximately 4.4 years before starting antiretroviral therapy. The receptor set was obtained from a woman in her thirties with HIV.

This chain links TRBV25-1 with TRBJ2-2; 9 bases match TRBD1. CDR3 length equals 17 residues. Germline V gene sequence: CDR1 MGHDK, CDR2 SYGVNS. V lost 1 base and J lost 0; bases outside the gene matches: 3. This CDR3 is CASSESRTGANTGELFF. As DNA, the CDR3 is TGTGCCAGCAGTGAATCTAGGACAGGGGCGAACACCGGGGAGCTGTTTTTT.

This sequence joins TRBV7-2 and TRBJ1-5; D call uncertain. CDR1 is SGHTA and CDR2 is FQGNSA in the germline V gene. The CDR3 spans 13 residues. With 0 bases removed from V and 8 bases from J, the gap between germline ends came to 8 bases. The CDR3 is CASSLARVEPQHF. The CDR3 DNA is TGTGCCAGCAGCTTAGCCCGAGTGGAGCCCCAGCATTTT.

The chain joins TRBV15 to TRBJ2-2, with 10 positions matching TRBD1. CDR1 and CDR2 (germline): LNHNV, YYDKDF (reference sequence). V lost 0 bases and J lost 8; bases outside the gene matches: 15. CDR3 length: 19 amino acids. The CDR3: CATSRDQGGGQGGIGELFF. DNA of the CDR3: TGTGCCACCAGCAGAGACCAGGGTGGAGGACAGGGGGGTATAGGGGAGCTGTTTTTT.

This chain joins TRBV6-6 and TRBJ1-1; no reliable D call. The CDR3 is 13 residues long. Trimming removed 6 bases from V and 1 base from J, with 9 bases in between. Germline values: CDR1 MNHNY, CDR2 SVGAGI (reference sequence). CDR3 DNA: TGTGCCAGCAGGCCTACAAAGAACACTGAAGCTTTCTTT. It encodes CASRPTKNTEAFF.

The J gene is TRBJ1-5, the V gene TRBV27; D gene ambiguous. Germline V gene data show CDR1 as MNHEY and CDR2 as SMNVEV (reference sequence). Trimming removed 5 bases from V and 0 bases from J, with 11 bases in between. The CDR3 loop spans 15 amino acids. The DNA of the CDR3 is TGTGCCAGCAGTATCCGACAAGGTAGCAATCAGCCCCAGCATTTT. This codes for CASSIRQGSNQPQHF.

V and J are TRBV10-3 and TRBJ2-5; D gene ambiguous. V lost 4 bases, J lost 3 bases, and 6 bases lay in between. This CDR3 is built from 12 residues. The germline V gene encodes CDR1 ENHRY and CDR2 SYGVKD. Here the CDR3 reads CAISGQEETQYF. In nucleotides, the CDR3 is TGTGCCATCAGTGGCCAGGAAGAGACCCAGTACTTC.

The genes are TRBV19 and TRBJ1-2, with D possibly matching TRBD1 (5 bases). The CDR3 consists of 15 residues. V was trimmed by 6 bases and J by 4 bases, leaving 18 bases between them. Germline assignment: CDR1 LNHDA and CDR2 SQIVND (reference sequence). This CDR3 is CASRTSGGKTYGYTF. The CDR3 bases are TGTGCCAGTAGGACATCCGGGGGTAAAACCTATGGCTACACCTTC.

This rearrangement joins TRBV5-6 to TRBJ2-1; 7 positions agree with TRBD1. This CDR3 spans 14 amino acids. CDR1 and CDR2 (germline): SGHDT, YYEEEE. The trim removed 0 bases at V and 7 bases at J, leaving 4 bases unmatched. The CDR3 here is CASSLAGGANEQFF. The DNA for the CDR3 is TGTGCCAGCAGCTTGGCAGGGGGTGCGAATGAGCAGTTCTTC.

The V gene is TRBV1, the J gene TRBJ1-1; TRBD1, the D gene given by the table, was not confirmed from the DNA. TRBV1 is a pseudogene locus. CDR3 length: 18 residues. This CDR3 reads CTSSQDGLRRGFPTEAFF. CDR3 coding DNA: TGCACCAGCAGCCAAGATGGATTGCGCAGGGGGTTCCCCACTGAAGCTTTCTTT.

The chain is built from TRBV30 and TRBJ1-1; D remains ambiguous. The V end lost 1 base, the J end lost 8 bases, and 11 bases lay between the germline ends. This CDR3 has 12 amino acids. CDR1 is GTSNPN and CDR2 is SVGIG in the germline V gene (reference sequence). In nucleotides, the CDR3 is TGTGCCTGGAGTGAGACTTCTAAGGAAGCTTTCTTT. Encoded protein: CAWSETSKEAFF. Filled out from reference TRBV30 and TRBJ1-1, the complete variable domain reads SQTIHQWPATLVQPVGSPLSLECTVEGTSNPNLYWYRQAAGRGLQLLFYSVGIGQISSEVPQNLSASRPQDRQFILSSKKLLLSDSGFYLCAWSETSKEAFFGQGTRLTVV.

The CDR3 region is CASSEGTSGNTDTQYF. CDR3 DNA sequence: TGTGCCAGCAGTGAAGGGACTAGCGGGAACACAGATACGCAGTATTTT. The genes are TRBV6-4 and TRBJ2-3; 13 bases map to TRBD2. This CDR3 contains 16 residues. Per the germline V gene, CDR1 is MRHNA and CDR2 is SNTAGT. The V and J ends lost 3 bases and 2 bases, in that order; junction bases with no gene match: 2.

A note on this clone: Other DNA variants within this sample encode the same CDR3. The CDR3 spells CASSYSRTGGGYGYTF. The CDR3 DNA sequence: TGTGCCAGCAGTTACTCGCGTACGGGGGGTGGGTATGGCTACACCTTC. The rearrangement uses TRBV6-5 and TRBJ1-2; maybe TRBD1 (5 bases). Germline V lookup: CDR1 MNHEY, CDR2 SVGAGI. CDR3 length equals 16 residues. Deletions cut 0 bases from V and 5 bases from J, with 16 bases between.

V and J are TRBV7-2 and TRBJ1-1; D is unresolved. This CDR3 comprises 14 residues. CDR1 SGHTA and CDR2 FQGNSA come from the germline V gene. Trimming shortened V by 0 bases and J by 3 bases, and 8 bases separated the two germline ends. The CDR3 here is CASSLAGSHTEAFF. The CDR3 DNA reads as TGTGCCAGCAGCTTAGCCGGGTCCCACACTGAAGCTTTCTTT.

This rearrangement joins TRBV7-2 to TRBJ2-5, with a tentative D call TRBD1 (5 bases). The CDR3 length is 16 residues. Germline V gene data show CDR1 as SGHTA and CDR2 as FQGNSA. The ends were cut back, 4 bases at V and 5 bases at J, with 20 bases in the middle. This CDR3 reads CASSSPGLPEMETQYF. CDR3 bases: TGTGCCAGCAGCTCCCCAGGGCTCCCGGAGATGGAGACCCAGTACTTC.

The gene calls are TRBV9 and TRBJ2-3; 8 bases map to TRBD2. Germline CDR1 reads SGDLS; CDR2 reads YYNGEE. Trimming took 0 bases from V and 1 from J; bases not matched to a gene: 4. The CDR3 has 16 residues. The CDR3 nucleotides are TGTGCCAGCAGCGTAGGTGGTAGCGGGGGCACAGATACGCAGTATTTT. Amino acid sequence: CASSVGGSGGTDTQYF. The full variable domain, completed using reference TRBV9 and TRBJ2-3, is DSGVTQTPKHLITATGQRVTLRCSPRSGDLSVYWYQQSLDQGLQFLIQYYNGEERAKGNILERFSAQQFPDLHSELNLSSLELGDSALYFCASSVGGSGGTDTQYFGPGTRLTVL.